The rows below give T cell receptor beta chains drawn from one sample of a study of OX40 agonist ivuxolimab in advanced cancers. Sequenced by immunoSEQ multiplex PCR; TCRdb stores in-frame clones only, minus some. The sample comprises roughly 76,000 clones, 70% to 90% of which are singletons, and over 4.5% rests with the top ten. The input for sequencing was CD4+ or CD8+ T cells sorted from blood, taken in a trial of the OX40 agonist ivuxolimab. These receptors came from an adult with an advanced solid tumor such as melanoma, head and neck, liver or kidney cancer. The CDR3 runs from the conserved cysteine through the conserved F or W. A D gene is named only where the DNA matches it firmly. Clone size, where shown, is once, few, many, or a class for clones that have expanded.

CDR3nt: TGTGCCAGCAGCTTGGCACGGAACTATGGCTACACCTTC
CDR3aa: CASSLARNYGYTF
abundance: -
d_gene: -
j_gene: TRBJ1-2
v_gene: TRBV5-6

CDR3nt: TGTGCCAGCAGCTTTGGAGAGACCCAGTACTTC
CDR3aa: CASSFGETQYF
abundance: -
d_gene: -
j_gene: TRBJ2-5
v_gene: TRBV7-9

CDR3nt: TGTGCCAGCAGCTCCCGGACTTCCCCCACCACAGATACGCAGTATTTT
CDR3aa: CASSSRTSPTTDTQYF
abundance: -
d_gene: -
j_gene: TRBJ2-3
v_gene: TRBV7-3

CDR3nt: TGTGCCAGCAGCCAAAGAGGGGGGGGACCCTATGGCTACACCTTC
CDR3aa: CASSQRGGGPYGYTF
abundance: -
d_gene: -
j_gene: TRBJ1-2
v_gene: TRBV14

CDR3nt: TGTGCCAGCAGTTTTTCGGCGACAGCCGGAATGAACACTGAAGCTTTCTTT
CDR3aa: CASSFSATAGMNTEAFF
abundance: -
d_gene: -
j_gene: TRBJ1-1
v_gene: TRBV28

CDR3nt: TGTGCCAGCAGCTCAAAACGGGGCCCGGGACTAGCGGAGCAAGAGACCCAGTACTTC
CDR3aa: CASSSKRGPGLAEQETQYF
abundance: -
d_gene: TRBD2
j_gene: TRBJ2-5
v_gene: TRBV11-2

CDR3nt: TGTGCCAGCAGCTTAAACAGAGGGAGTTCCTACGAGCAGTACTTC
CDR3aa: CASSLNRGSSYEQYF
abundance: once
d_gene: -
j_gene: TRBJ2-7
v_gene: TRBV13

CDR3nt: TGTGCCAGTCACGGGTATGGCTACACCTTC
CDR3aa: CASHGYGYTF
abundance: few
d_gene: -
j_gene: TRBJ1-2
v_gene: TRBV9

CDR3nt: TGTGCCAGCAGCCCTATGACAGGGGATCTAGGAAACACCATATATTTT
CDR3aa: CASSPMTGDLGNTIYF
abundance: -
d_gene: TRBD1
j_gene: TRBJ1-3
v_gene: TRBV7-9

CDR3nt: TGTGCCAGCAGACCGGGACAGCACACCTCTAGGGTGGCCCAGCATTTT
CDR3aa: CASRPGQHTSRVAQHF
abundance: few
d_gene: TRBD1
j_gene: TRBJ1-5
v_gene: TRBV2

CDR3nt: TGTGCCAGCAGATACGGGGAGCGGACTGGAAACACCATATATTTT
CDR3aa: CASRYGERTGNTIYF
abundance: -
d_gene: -
j_gene: TRBJ1-3
v_gene: TRBV28

CDR3nt: TGTGCCAGCAGTTATGGGCAAGCCTACTCCTACAATGAGCAGTTCTTC
CDR3aa: CASSYGQAYSYNEQFF
abundance: once
d_gene: -
j_gene: TRBJ2-1
v_gene: TRBV27

CDR3nt: TGTGCCAGCAAGGACAGGGGGCGGCACGAGCAGTACTTC
CDR3aa: CASKDRGRHEQYF
abundance: few
d_gene: TRBD1
j_gene: TRBJ2-7
v_gene: TRBV6-5

CDR3nt: TGTGCTAGTGGTTTGGTATCAACCGGAGGTGGGGGCCGGTACAATGAGCAGTTCTTC
CDR3aa: CASGLVSTGGGGRYNEQFF
abundance: -
d_gene: -
j_gene: TRBJ2-1
v_gene: TRBV12-5

CDR3nt: TGCGCCAGCAGCTATGGACAGGAAGCTTTCTTT
CDR3aa: CASSYGQEAFF
abundance: -
d_gene: -
j_gene: TRBJ1-1
v_gene: TRBV4-1

CDR3nt: TGTGCCAGCAGCTACCAGGACAGGGGCACTGAAGCTTTCTTT
CDR3aa: CASSYQDRGTEAFF
abundance: -
d_gene: TRBD1
j_gene: TRBJ1-1
v_gene: TRBV7-8

CDR3nt: TGTGCCAGCAGTGGACTAGCGGGAATATACACAGATACGCAGTATTTT
CDR3aa: CASSGLAGIYTDTQYF
abundance: -
d_gene: TRBD2
j_gene: TRBJ2-3
v_gene: TRBV6-6

CDR3nt: TGTGCCAGCAGTTTGGGTGGGAGAAGTGAGCAGTTCTTC
CDR3aa: CASSLGGRSEQFF
abundance: -
d_gene: -
j_gene: TRBJ2-1
v_gene: TRBV27

CDR3nt: TGCGCCAGCAGCCAAGACTTTCCGGGACAGAGAGTAGAGACCCAGTACTTC
CDR3aa: CASSQDFPGQRVETQYF
abundance: -
d_gene: TRBD1
j_gene: TRBJ2-5
v_gene: TRBV4-1

CDR3nt: TGTGCCAGATTAGCGGGAGTGACAGATACGCAGTATTTT
CDR3aa: CARLAGVTDTQYF
abundance: -
d_gene: -
j_gene: TRBJ2-3
v_gene: TRBV21-1

CDR3nt: TGTGCTAGTGGTTCCCGGCCCCCCGGGGTGGACAATGAGCAGTTCTTC
CDR3aa: CASGSRPPGVDNEQFF
abundance: -
d_gene: -
j_gene: TRBJ2-1
v_gene: TRBV12-5

CDR3nt: TGCAGCGTTGAAGACCTCGGGACGTTCGCCTACGAGCAGTACTTC
CDR3aa: CSVEDLGTFAYEQYF
abundance: few
d_gene: -
j_gene: TRBJ2-7
v_gene: TRBV29-1

CDR3nt: TGTGCCAGTAGTATAGAGGGGGCCAATTCACCCCTCCACTTT
CDR3aa: CASSIEGANSPLHF
abundance: few
d_gene: -
j_gene: TRBJ1-6
v_gene: TRBV19

CDR3nt: TGCGCCAGCAGCTTGGCTGGGGATCTTCACCAGCCCCAGCATTTT
CDR3aa: CASSLAGDLHQPQHF
abundance: -
d_gene: -
j_gene: TRBJ1-5
v_gene: TRBV5-1

CDR3nt: TGTGCTAGTGGCCCAAGAGGGAGCGCGAACACCGGGGAGCTGTTTTTT
CDR3aa: CASGPRGSANTGELFF
abundance: -
d_gene: -
j_gene: TRBJ2-2
v_gene: TRBV12-5

CDR3nt: TGTGCCAGCAGCCAAGAAGGGGGCGGGAGTTTGACAGATACGCAGTATTTT
CDR3aa: CASSQEGGGSLTDTQYF
abundance: -
d_gene: -
j_gene: TRBJ2-3
v_gene: TRBV5-4

CDR3nt: TGTGCCAGCAGTTCTTGGGGGTGGGCAAATGAAAAACTGTTTTTT
CDR3aa: CASSSWGWANEKLFF
abundance: -
d_gene: -
j_gene: TRBJ1-4
v_gene: TRBV6-1

CDR3nt: TGTGCCAGTAAGTTAGGGACAGGAACACAAAACATTCAGTACTTC
CDR3aa: CASKLGTGTQNIQYF
abundance: once
d_gene: TRBD1
j_gene: TRBJ2-4
v_gene: TRBV19

CDR3nt: TGCGCCAGCAGGTGTGACAGTAATGAAAAACTGTTTTTT
CDR3aa: CASRCDSNEKLFF
abundance: -
d_gene: -
j_gene: TRBJ1-4
v_gene: TRBV23-1

CDR3nt: TGTGCCAGCAGTTCTTGGGGAAACACCATATATTTT
CDR3aa: CASSSWGNTIYF
abundance: -
d_gene: -
j_gene: TRBJ1-3
v_gene: TRBV6-6

CDR3nt: TGCGCCAGCACCCTTGCTGGGGGGGGCACTGAAGCTTTCTTT
CDR3aa: CASTLAGGGTEAFF
abundance: -
d_gene: -
j_gene: TRBJ1-1
v_gene: TRBV5-1

CDR3nt: TGTGCCAGCAGCCCAGGGGTGGTTCGTAACACTGAAGCTTTCTTT
CDR3aa: CASSPGVVRNTEAFF
abundance: -
d_gene: -
j_gene: TRBJ1-1
v_gene: TRBV7-2

CDR3nt: TGTGCCAGCCGCAGACGGTATAATTCACCCCTCCACTTT
CDR3aa: CASRRRYNSPLHF
abundance: few
d_gene: -
j_gene: TRBJ1-6
v_gene: TRBV28

CDR3nt: TGTGCCAGCAGTTTGATACAATCTAGCGGGAGGCAGTTCTTC
CDR3aa: CASSLIQSSGRQFF
abundance: -
d_gene: TRBD2
j_gene: TRBJ2-1
v_gene: TRBV27

CDR3nt: TGTGCCAGCAGCTTGAGGGAAGGGGGTGGCTACACCTTC
CDR3aa: CASSLREGGGYTF
abundance: -
d_gene: -
j_gene: TRBJ1-2
v_gene: TRBV7-2